This TCR beta chain was found in a study of blood T cell repertoires in COVID-19. Whole-study context: Italy, Spain and the United States were the sources of the convalescent and acute COVID-19 samples. T cells, B-cell-depleted T cells, or PBMCs supplied cDNA or gDNA.

In the original analysis: Reference gene primer amplification yielded estimated nucleated cell counts. Here immunoSEQ multiplex PCR was the method, and the copy in TCRdb shows in-frame clones only, minus some. V, J and clone size were drawn from that table, and D and trimming were deduced from the DNA. The sample lists 50,000 or so clones; roughly nine tenths were seen once. The CDR3 is 20 amino acids. Trimming took 0 bases from V and 4 from J, leaving 26 bases between them. Germline values: CDR1 MGHRA, CDR2 YSYEKL. Sequencing used peripheral blood. This TCR was recovered from a human donor in a cohort sampled during active COVID-19. This chain uses TRBV4-1 with TRBJ2-3; D may be TRBD2 (5 bases). CDR3 in DNA: TGCGCCAGCAGCCAAGAGATCCCAAAAGCGGCACTCTCACGGGCAGATACGCAGTATTTT. Translated, it gives CASSQEIPKAALSRADTQYF.